Below are 25 T cell receptor beta chains sequenced from a single sample in a study of T cells expressing NK-cell markers. Using the 5' RACE reads, TCRdb records one entry per CDR3 protein without DNA. The specimen's table records 120,000 to 150,000 distinct CDR3 sequences. Sequencing was carried out using blood T cells: a sorted CD56 or NKG2C T cell subset, CD4+ or CD8+ T cells, or bulk PBMC T cells (not recorded which). Receptors were obtained from a young man in good health.

V usage is TRBV11-2 and J usage is TRBJ2-6; TCRdb's assignment of TRBD2 cannot be checked, as there is no DNA. This CDR3 is built from 16 residues. Germline V gene data show CDR1 as SGHAT and CDR2 as FQNNGV. CDR3 residues: CAGRDSLRSGANVLTF. Full variable domain (rest looked up from reference TRBV11-2 and TRBJ2-6): EAGVAQSPRYKIIEKRQSVAFWCNPISGHATLYWYQQILGQGPKLLIQFQNNGVVDDSQLPKDRFSAERLKGVDSTLKIQPAKLEDSAVYLCAGRDSLRSGANVLTFGAGSRLTVL.

This rearrangement joins TRBV4-1 to TRBJ2-2. The CDR3 is 15 residues long. Looked up from germline, CDR1 is MGHRA and CDR2 is YSYEKL. The CDR3 sequence is CASSQGIADTGELFF.

V and J are TRBV23-1 and TRBJ2-1; TCRdb calls TRBD2, which cannot be checked without DNA. TRBV23-1 is recorded as an ORF, its role being uncertain. CDR3 length equals 17 residues. CDR3 protein: CASSPQRTAISYNEQFF.

The chain employs TRBV11-2 and TRBJ2-5; lacking DNA, the TRBD2 call made by TCRdb goes unchecked. Germline-derived CDR1 and CDR2 are SGHAT and FQNNGV. The CDR3 runs to 14 residues. The CDR3 here is CASSLVREGETQYF.

The rearrangement uses TRBV24-1 and TRBJ2-1; the D call of TRBD2 rests on TCRdb alone, since no DNA is present to check it. This CDR3 is built from 15 residues. Germline V CDR1 and CDR2: KGHDR, SFDVKD. The CDR3 loop reads CATSGRLPYNNEQFF.

The V gene is TRBV3-1, the J gene TRBJ2-1; TCRdb lists TRBD1, though no DNA is available to test this call. CDR1 is LGHDT, CDR2 YNNKEL, per germline (reference sequence). This CDR3 spans 14 amino acids. CDR3 in amino acids: CASSQLTGGGEQFF.

The rearrangement joins TRBV29-1 to TRBJ1-2. Germline V lookup: CDR1 SQVTM, CDR2 ANQGSEA. This CDR3 is built from 15 residues. The CDR3 sequence is CSVESLGASNYGYTF. Looking up the rest from reference TRBV29-1 and TRBJ1-2 gives the full variable domain: SAVISQKPSRDICQRGTSLTIQCQVDSQVTMMFWYRQQPGQSLTLIATANQGSEATYESGFVIDKFPISRPNLTFSTLTVSNMSPEDSSIYLCSVESLGASNYGYTFGSGTRLTVV.

V and J are TRBV4-3 and TRBJ2-5; TCRdb's D call, TRBD2, is unchecked because there is no DNA. This CDR3 is built from 18 residues. Per germline, CDR1 LGHNA and CDR2 YSLEER. This CDR3 is CASSHSGAEREGQETQYF.

V is TRBV20-1 and J is TRBJ2-7. CDR1 is DFQATT, CDR2 SNEGSKA, per germline (reference sequence). The CDR3 consists of 15 residues. The CDR3 region is CSARDPVGYSYEQYF.

This chain joins TRBV5-8 and TRBJ2-2; TCRdb designates TRBD2, a call that cannot be tested without DNA. CDR3 length: 16 residues. The germline CDR1 and CDR2 sequences are SGHTS and YDEGEE. The CDR3 sequence: CASSWGLARDNGELFF.

V and J are TRBV19 and TRBJ1-1. Germline V gene sequence: CDR1 LNHDA, CDR2 SQIVND (reference sequence). The CDR3 consists of 13 residues. CDR3 loop: CASSNSGTTEAFF.

This chain connects TRBV7-6 to TRBJ2-7; no DNA is available, so the TRBD2 call from TCRdb remains unchecked. The germline gives CDR1 SGHVS, CDR2 FNYEAQ. The CDR3 totals 15 residues. The CDR3: CASSLKTSPTYEQYF.

The chain combines TRBV6-1 with TRBJ2-1; lacking DNA, the TRBD2 call made by TCRdb goes unchecked. CDR3 length: 14 residues. Per germline, CDR1 MNHNS and CDR2 SASEGT. This CDR3 is CASSGGLSYNEQFF.

The chain joins TRBV4-1 to TRBJ1-1. Per the germline V gene, CDR1 is MGHRA and CDR2 is YSYEKL. The CDR3 has 15 residues. The CDR3 protein is CASSQASGGATEAFF.

This rearrangement joins TRBV27 to TRBJ2-1. Germline CDR1 and CDR2: MNHEY and SMNVEV (reference sequence). The CDR3 totals 12 residues. CDR3 loop: CASSRVNNEQFF.

This chain joins TRBV4-3 and TRBJ2-1; the TRBD2 assignment by TCRdb is unverifiable without DNA. The CDR3 runs 17 residues. Germline V gives CDR1 LGHNA, CDR2 YSLEER. The CDR3 reads CASSVGGPAGAYNEQFF.

This chain joins TRBV13 and TRBJ2-2; TCRdb picks TRBD1, but there is no DNA to check that call. Germline V gene lookup returns CDR1 PRHDT and CDR2 FYEKMQ (reference sequence). CDR3 length: 16 residues. CDR3 sequence: CASSEGRGTFTGELFF. Drawing the rest from reference TRBV13 and TRBJ2-2, the complete variable domain is AAGVIQSPRHLIKEKRETATLKCYPIPRHDTVYWYQQGPGQDPQFLISFYEKMQSDKGSIPDRFSAQQFSDYHSELNMSSLELGDSALYFCASSEGRGTFTGELFFGEGSRLTVL.

The CDR3 is CASSPGQGNQPQHF. This chain uses TRBV12-3 or TRBV12-4 with TRBJ1-5; TCRdb lists TRBD1, though no DNA is available to test this call. This CDR3 spans 14 amino acids.

J is TRBJ2-4 and V is TRBV30; absent DNA, TCRdb's TRBD1 call cannot be checked. CDR3 length: 12 residues. Germline V gene lookup returns CDR1 GTSNPN and CDR2 SVGIG (reference sequence). The CDR3: CASRSEQNIQYF.

The V call is TRBV20-1, the J call TRBJ2-1; TCRdb returns TRBD2, unconfirmable since there is no DNA. Germline CDR1 DFQATT, CDR2 SNEGSKA (reference sequence). There are 18 residues in the CDR3. CDR3 region: CSATPFSSGRPHRGEQFF.

The chain joins TRBV12-3 or TRBV12-4 to TRBJ2-1; TCRdb returns TRBD1, unconfirmable since there is no DNA. The CDR3 runs to 13 residues. The CDR3 is CASSVPGADEQFF.

This sequence joins TRBV18 and TRBJ2-2; TCRdb names TRBD2, which stays unverified in the absence of DNA. Per the germline V gene, CDR1 is KGHSH and CDR2 is LQKENI. The CDR3 loop spans 15 amino acids. CDR3 residues: CASSPGGLATGELFF.

The chain combines TRBV6-2 or TRBV6-3 with TRBJ1-5. CDR1 and CDR2 from the germline V gene are MNHEY and SVGEGT. CDR3 size: 15 residues. The CDR3: CASSYFEGNNQPQHF.

The rearrangement uses TRBV19 and TRBJ1-1. The V gene's germline CDR1 is LNHDA and CDR2 SQIVND (reference sequence). This CDR3 comprises 13 residues. This CDR3 reads CASSPRVESEAFF.

This CDR3 reads CASTSSDGASYNEQFF. The chain joins TRBV6-1 to TRBJ2-1; with no DNA, the TCRdb D assignment of TRBD2 cannot be verified. The CDR3 consists of 16 residues. Germline V gene data show CDR1 as MNHNS and CDR2 as SASEGT.